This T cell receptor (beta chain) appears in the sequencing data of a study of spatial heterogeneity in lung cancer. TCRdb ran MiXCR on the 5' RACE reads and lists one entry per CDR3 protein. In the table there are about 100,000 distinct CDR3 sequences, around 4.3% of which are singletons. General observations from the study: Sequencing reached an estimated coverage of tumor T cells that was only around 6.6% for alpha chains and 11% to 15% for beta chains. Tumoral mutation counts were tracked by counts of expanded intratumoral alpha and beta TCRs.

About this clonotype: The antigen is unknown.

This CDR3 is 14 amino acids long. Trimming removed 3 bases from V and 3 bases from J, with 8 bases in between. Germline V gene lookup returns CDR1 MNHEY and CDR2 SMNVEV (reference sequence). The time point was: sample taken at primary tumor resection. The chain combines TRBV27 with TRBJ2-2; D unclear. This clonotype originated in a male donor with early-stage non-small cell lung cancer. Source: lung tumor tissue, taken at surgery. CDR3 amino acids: CASSFGWHTGELFF. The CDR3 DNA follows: TGTGCCAGCAGTTTTGGGTGGCACACCGGGGAGCTGTTTTTT.